This T cell receptor beta chain appears in the sequencing data of a study of Ad26.COV2.S vaccination and SARS-CoV-2 variants. General study results and limits: Vaccinees and placebo recipients showed similar non-spike TCR breadth.

Note on this clone: Its matching antigen is unknown.

Repertoires were generated with immunoSEQ multiplex PCR, while TCRdb's copy carries only in-frame clones and drops some. The profile shows around 450,000 clones, 89% of them singletons. Treatment noted: some 20 received Ad26.COV2.S at low or high dose, single or two shots; 5 received placebo; per-sample allocation not given. Samples were taken on day 63 after the first vaccine or placebo injection. The CDR3 length is 16 residues. Unmatched junction bases numbered 13, after V lost 3 bases and J lost 6 bases. Germline V CDR1 and CDR2: SGHKS, YYEKEE (reference sequence). Here the sequenced sample was peripheral blood, taken in a trial of Ad26.COV2.S vaccine versus placebo. The source of this sequence is a person aged 18 to 59 who received the Ad26.COV2.S COVID-19 vaccine or a placebo. The chain joins TRBV5-5 to TRBJ1-1, with 8 positions matching TRBD1. Here the CDR3 reads CASSSHLSRGLPEAFF. DNA of the CDR3: TGTGCCAGCAGCTCTCATCTATCCAGGGGGCTTCCTGAAGCTTTCTTT.